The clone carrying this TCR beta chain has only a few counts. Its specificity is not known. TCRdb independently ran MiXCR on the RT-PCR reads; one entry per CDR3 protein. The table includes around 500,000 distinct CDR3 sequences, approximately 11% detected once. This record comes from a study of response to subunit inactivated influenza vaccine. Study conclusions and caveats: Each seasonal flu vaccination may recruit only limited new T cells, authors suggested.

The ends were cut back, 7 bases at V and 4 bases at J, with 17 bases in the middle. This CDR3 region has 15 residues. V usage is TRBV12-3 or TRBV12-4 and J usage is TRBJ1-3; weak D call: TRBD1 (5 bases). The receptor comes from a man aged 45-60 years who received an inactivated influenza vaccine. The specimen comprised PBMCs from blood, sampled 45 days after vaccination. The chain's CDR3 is CASTILPGAGNTIYF. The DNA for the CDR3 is TGTGCCAGCACTATACTACCCGGGGCCGGAAACACCATATATTTT.